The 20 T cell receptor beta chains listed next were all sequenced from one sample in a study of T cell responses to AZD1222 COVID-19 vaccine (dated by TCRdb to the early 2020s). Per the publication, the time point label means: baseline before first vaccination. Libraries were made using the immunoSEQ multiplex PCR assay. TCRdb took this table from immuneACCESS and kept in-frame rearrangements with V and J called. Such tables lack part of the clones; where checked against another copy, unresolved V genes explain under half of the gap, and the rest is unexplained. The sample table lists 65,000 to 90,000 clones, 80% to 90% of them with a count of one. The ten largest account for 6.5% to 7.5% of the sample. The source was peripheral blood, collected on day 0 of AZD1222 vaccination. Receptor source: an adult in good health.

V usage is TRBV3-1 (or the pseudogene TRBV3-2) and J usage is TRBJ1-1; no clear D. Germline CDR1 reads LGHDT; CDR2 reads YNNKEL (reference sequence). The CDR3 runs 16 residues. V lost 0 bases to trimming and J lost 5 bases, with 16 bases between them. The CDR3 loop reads CASSQDLRGGETEAFF. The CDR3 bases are TGTGCCAGCAGCCAAGATCTGAGAGGAGGAGAAACTGAAGCTTTCTTT.

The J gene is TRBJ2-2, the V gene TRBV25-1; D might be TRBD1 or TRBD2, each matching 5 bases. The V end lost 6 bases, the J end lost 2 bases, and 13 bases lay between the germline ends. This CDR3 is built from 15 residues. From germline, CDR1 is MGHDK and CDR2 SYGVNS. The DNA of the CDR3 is TGTGCCAGCAGGTCCGGGACCTTCAACACCGGGGAGCTGTTTTTT. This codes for CASRSGTFNTGELFF.

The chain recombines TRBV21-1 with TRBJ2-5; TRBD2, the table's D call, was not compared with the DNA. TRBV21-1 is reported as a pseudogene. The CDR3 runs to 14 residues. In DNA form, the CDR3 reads TGTGCCAGCAGCAAAGCAGGAGCTCGGGAGACCCAGTACTTC. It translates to CASSKAGARETQYF.

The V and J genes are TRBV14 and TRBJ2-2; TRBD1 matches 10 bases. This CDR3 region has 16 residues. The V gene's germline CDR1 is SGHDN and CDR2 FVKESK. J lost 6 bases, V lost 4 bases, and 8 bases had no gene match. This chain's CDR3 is CASSRNGQGVAGELFF. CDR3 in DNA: TGTGCCAGCAGCCGGAATGGACAGGGGGTGGCCGGGGAGCTGTTTTTT.

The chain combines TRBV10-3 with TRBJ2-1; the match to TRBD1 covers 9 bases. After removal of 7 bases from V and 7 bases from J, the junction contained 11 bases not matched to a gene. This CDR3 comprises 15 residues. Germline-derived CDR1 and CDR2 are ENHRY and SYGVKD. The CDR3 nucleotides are TGTGCCATCACCCCCGGGACAGGGAATGATAATGAGCAGTTCTTC. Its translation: CAITPGTGNDNEQFF.

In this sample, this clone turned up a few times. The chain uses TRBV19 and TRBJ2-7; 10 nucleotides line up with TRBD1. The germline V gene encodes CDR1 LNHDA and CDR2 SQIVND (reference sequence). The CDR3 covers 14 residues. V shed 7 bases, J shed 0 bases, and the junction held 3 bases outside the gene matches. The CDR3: CASMDRGNSYEQYF. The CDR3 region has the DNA TGTGCCAGTATGGACAGGGGGAACTCCTACGAGCAGTACTTC.

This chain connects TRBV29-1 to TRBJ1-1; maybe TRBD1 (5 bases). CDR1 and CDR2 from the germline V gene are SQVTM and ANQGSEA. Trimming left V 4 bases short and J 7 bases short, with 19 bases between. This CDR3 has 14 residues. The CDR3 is CSVVDIGGVIEAFF. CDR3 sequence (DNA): TGCAGCGTTGTTGATATCGGGGGGGTGATTGAAGCTTTCTTT.

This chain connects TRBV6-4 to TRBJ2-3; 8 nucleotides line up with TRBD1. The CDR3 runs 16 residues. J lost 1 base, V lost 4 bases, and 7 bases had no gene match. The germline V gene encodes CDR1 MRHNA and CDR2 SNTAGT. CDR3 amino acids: CASSANPGQGTDTQYF. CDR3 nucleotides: TGTGCCAGCAGTGCAAACCCGGGACAGGGCACAGATACGCAGTATTTT.

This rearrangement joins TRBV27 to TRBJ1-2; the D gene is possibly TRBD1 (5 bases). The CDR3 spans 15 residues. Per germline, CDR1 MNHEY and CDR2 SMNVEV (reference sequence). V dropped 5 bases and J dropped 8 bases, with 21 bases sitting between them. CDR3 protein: CASSALESGWRGYTF. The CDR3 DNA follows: TGTGCCAGCAGTGCCCTTGAATCAGGGTGGAGGGGCTACACCTTC.

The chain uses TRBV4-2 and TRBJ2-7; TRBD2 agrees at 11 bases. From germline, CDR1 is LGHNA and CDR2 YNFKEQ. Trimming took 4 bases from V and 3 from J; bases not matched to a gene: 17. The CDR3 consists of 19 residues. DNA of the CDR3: TGTGCCAGCAGCCCCATAAGCGTTGCCGGGACTAGCGGTATCTACGAGCAGTACTTC. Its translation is CASSPISVAGTSGIYEQYF.

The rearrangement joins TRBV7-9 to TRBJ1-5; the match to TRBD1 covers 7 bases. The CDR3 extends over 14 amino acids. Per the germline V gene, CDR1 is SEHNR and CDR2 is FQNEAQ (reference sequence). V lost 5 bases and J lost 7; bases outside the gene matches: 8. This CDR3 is CASSITGERQPQHF. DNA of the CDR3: TGTGCCAGCAGCATCACAGGGGAGCGGCAGCCCCAGCATTTT.

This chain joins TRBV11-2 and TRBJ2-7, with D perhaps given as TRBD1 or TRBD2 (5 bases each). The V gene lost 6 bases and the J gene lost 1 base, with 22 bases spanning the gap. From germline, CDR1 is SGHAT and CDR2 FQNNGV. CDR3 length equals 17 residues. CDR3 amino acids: CASRSRQGTLGSYEQYF. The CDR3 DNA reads TGTGCCAGCAGATCGCGCCAAGGGACCCTCGGTTCCTACGAGCAGTACTTC.

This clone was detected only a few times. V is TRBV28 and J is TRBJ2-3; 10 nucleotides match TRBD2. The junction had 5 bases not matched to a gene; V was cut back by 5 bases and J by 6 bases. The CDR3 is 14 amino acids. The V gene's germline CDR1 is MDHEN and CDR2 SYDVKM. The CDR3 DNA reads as TGTGCCAGCAGTCCCGGGACTAGCGTGGATACGCAGTATTTT. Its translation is CASSPGTSVDTQYF.

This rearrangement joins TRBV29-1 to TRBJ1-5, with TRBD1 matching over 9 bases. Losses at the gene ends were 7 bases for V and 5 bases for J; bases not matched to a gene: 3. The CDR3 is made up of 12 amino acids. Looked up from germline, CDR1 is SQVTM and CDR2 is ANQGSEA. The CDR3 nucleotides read TGCAGCGCCCGGGACAGGGATCAGCCCCAGCATTTT. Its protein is CSARDRDQPQHF.

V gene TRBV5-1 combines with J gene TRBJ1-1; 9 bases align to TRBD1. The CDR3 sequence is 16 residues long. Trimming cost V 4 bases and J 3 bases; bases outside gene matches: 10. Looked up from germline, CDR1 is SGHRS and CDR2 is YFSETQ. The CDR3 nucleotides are TGCGCCAGCAGCGGCGGACAGGGGATTTTGTACACTGAAGCTTTCTTT. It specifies CASSGGQGILYTEAFF.

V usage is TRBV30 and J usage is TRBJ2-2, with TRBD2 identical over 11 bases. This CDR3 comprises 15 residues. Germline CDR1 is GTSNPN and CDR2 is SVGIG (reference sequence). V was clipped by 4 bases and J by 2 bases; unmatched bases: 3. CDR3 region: CAWMGLAVNTGELFF. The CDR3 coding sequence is TGTGCCTGGATGGGACTAGCGGTTAACACCGGGGAGCTGTTTTTT.

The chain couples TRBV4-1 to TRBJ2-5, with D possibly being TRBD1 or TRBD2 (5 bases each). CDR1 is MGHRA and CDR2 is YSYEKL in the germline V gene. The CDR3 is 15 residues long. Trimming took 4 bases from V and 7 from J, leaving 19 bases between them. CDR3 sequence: CASSPSRGTLWTQYF. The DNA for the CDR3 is TGCGCCAGCAGCCCCTCGAGGGGCACGCTTTGGACCCAGTACTTC.

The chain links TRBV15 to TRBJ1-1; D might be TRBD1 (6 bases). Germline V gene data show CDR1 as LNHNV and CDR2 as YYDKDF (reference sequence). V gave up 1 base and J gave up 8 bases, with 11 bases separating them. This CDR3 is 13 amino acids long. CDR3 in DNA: TGTGCCACCAGCAGAGTAGGGGGGTCCGAAGCTTTCTTT. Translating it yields CATSRVGGSEAFF.

The CDR3 DNA follows: TGTGCCAGCAGTTACCAAAGAGTACTTAGCAATCAGCCCCAGCATTTT. Translation: CASSYQRVLSNQPQHF. V gene TRBV6-2 or TRBV6-3 combines with J gene TRBJ1-5; D unclear. Looked up from germline, CDR1 is MNHEY and CDR2 is SVGEGT. This CDR3 spans 16 amino acids. The V end lost 2 bases, the J end lost 0 bases, and 11 bases lay between the germline ends.

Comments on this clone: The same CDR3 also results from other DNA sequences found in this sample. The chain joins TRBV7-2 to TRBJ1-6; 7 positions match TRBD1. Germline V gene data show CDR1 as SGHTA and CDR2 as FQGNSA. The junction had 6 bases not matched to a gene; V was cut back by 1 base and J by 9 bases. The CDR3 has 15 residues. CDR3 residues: CASSLVEGARSPLHF. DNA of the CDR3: TGTGCCAGCAGCTTAGTTGAGGGGGCTCGTTCACCCCTCCACTTT.